This T cell receptor (beta chain) was retrieved from a study of blood T cell repertoires in COVID-19 (dated by TCRdb to about 2020). Regarding the complete study: Samples from collaborators originated in the United States, Italy and Spain and spanned both the acute and convalescent phases of COVID-19. HLA class I and class II types, where available, came from metadata supplied by the sample provider rather than from assay-based typing. The material from the prospective study consisted of cDNA or gDNA derived from T cells, B-cell-depleted T cells, or PBMCs. The samples were drawn from two sources: the first 160 participants of the ongoing ImmuneRACE study, and some 1,300 subjects contributed by 6 global collaborators. Subjects who had been exposed to COVID-19, were actively infected with it, or had recovered from it provided the deeply sampled blood TCRbeta repertoires that made up the dataset. The repertoires were made available in a free public database intended to serve as a resource for research on the immune response to SARS-CoV-2. A de-identified subject ID, COVID-19 status, age in years and sex were almost always included in the sample metadata. The full study reports these points: The quantity of clinical and demographic metadata differed by source and by participant and was supplied without curation.

On this clone itself: What this receptor recognizes is not known. No quality values exist for individual bases; no much larger clone is one base distant.

TCRbeta CDR3 regions were amplified from genomic DNA using the immunoSEQ Assay, a bias-controlled multiplex PCR. In the paper's pipeline: Within the assay, amplification of reference gene primers was used to estimate how many nucleated cells each sample contained. To quantify the absolute abundance of each unique TCRbeta CDR3 rearrangement, sequence reads were collapsed and filtered. For each sample, productive Simpson clonality was calculated as the square root of Simpson's diversity index over productive rearrangements. In its TCRdb copy, this immuneACCESS table keeps in-frame sequences only and misses some clones. Where compared with another copy, unresolved V genes explain less than half of these, and the others have no known cause. V, J and clone size are taken as reported in that table, and D and trimming were inferred from the DNA itself. The sample table lists about 140,000 clones, about 86% of them with a count of one. The top ten clonotypes cover 3.5% to 5.5% of the sample.

Whole blood was collected in K2EDTA tubes by collaborating institutions according to the institutions' own protocols. For TCRbeta analysis, collaborators shipped samples as frozen whole blood, isolated PBMCs, or DNA extracted from either of those sample types. The cysteine opens and the phenylalanine closes a CDR3 of 15 amino acids. Of all the DNA, just the CDR3 is kept, 45 bases in frame from base 1. Compared with germline, V lacks 2 bases and J lacks 3 bases; bases without a gene match: 7. CDR1 SGHTA and CDR2 FQGNSA are derived from the germline V gene. The specimen was peripheral blood. The sequence was collected from a woman between 40 and 55 years old with acute or convalescent COVID-19. The V and J segments used are TRBV7-2 and TRBJ2-7, and 7 junctional nucleotides match TRBD2. The CDR3 here reads CASSLPSSGVYEQYF. The nucleotide sequence is TGTGCCAGCAGCTTACCTTCTAGCGGTGTCTACGAGCAGTACTTC.